Each of the 25 T cell receptor beta chains below was sequenced from the same sample in a study of identical twins. Via MiXCR, TCRdb re-called the 5' RACE reads, giving one row per CDR3 protein. In the table there are 300,000 or so distinct CDR3 sequences, 7.5% to 9.5% of which are singletons. This same sample was also taken into another study, of yellow fever vaccine responses in identical twins.

Sequencing was performed on CD8+ T cells sorted from blood. These receptors all come from a woman under 30 in good health.

The chain has TRBV4-3 and TRBJ2-7, with D maybe TRBD1 (6 bases). V was cut by 0 bases and J by 6 bases, with 12 bases left in between. CDR1 and CDR2 from the germline V gene are LGHNA and YSLEER. This CDR3 comprises 14 residues. DNA for the CDR3: TGCGCCAGCAGCCAAGATGCAGGGGTGGGCGAGCAGTACTTC. Its translation: CASSQDAGVGEQYF.

In this sample, this clonotype turned up a few times. The chain employs TRBV20-1 and TRBJ2-3; D is unresolved. V was clipped by 0 bases and J by 3 bases, with 13 bases between them. Germline V gene sequence: CDR1 DFQATT, CDR2 SNEGSKA (reference sequence). This CDR3 is 15 amino acids long. CDR3 sequence: CSARDPWDQTDTQYF. CDR3 nucleotides: TGCAGTGCTAGAGATCCGTGGGATCAGACAGATACGCAGTATTTT.

This clonotype was seen at least ten times. The gene calls are TRBV6-5 and TRBJ2-5, with D tentatively TRBD1 (6 bases). Germline V gene lookup returns CDR1 MNHEY and CDR2 SVGAGI. V dropped 0 bases and J dropped 2 bases, with 7 bases sitting between them. The CDR3 totals 14 residues. CDR3 in amino acids: CASSYSQGQETQYF. For the CDR3, the DNA is TGTGCCAGCAGTTACTCACAGGGTCAAGAGACCCAGTACTTC.

This chain connects TRBV30 to TRBJ2-1; D remains ambiguous. Germline loops: CDR1 GTSNPN, CDR2 SVGIG (reference sequence). The CDR3 runs to 13 residues. V was pared by 4 bases and J by 5 bases, with 12 bases between. CDR3 loop: CAWNSQHDNEQFF. CDR3 DNA: TGTGCCTGGAACTCACAGCACGACAATGAGCAGTTCTTC.

The gene calls are TRBV5-6 and TRBJ2-3; a weak D match, TRBD1 (5 bases). The germline V gene encodes CDR1 SGHDT and CDR2 YYEEEE. Trimming pared 1 base from V and 2 bases from J, leaving 11 bases between. The CDR3 runs to 15 residues. For the CDR3, the DNA is TGTGCCAGCAGCTTGTTGCCAGGGTCCACAGATACGCAGTATTTT. Translated, it gives CASSLLPGSTDTQYF.

Ten or more counts support this clonotype. V usage is TRBV20-1 and J usage is TRBJ1-5, with D uncertain. The CDR3 sequence is 14 residues long. Trimming took 5 bases from V and 3 from J, leaving 14 bases between them. The V gene's germline CDR1 is DFQATT and CDR2 SNEGSKA (reference sequence). CDR3 coding DNA: TGCAGTGCTGCCCATCGGGATTTCAATCAGCCCCAGCATTTT. Encoded protein: CSAAHRDFNQPQHF.

This clonotype was detected many times. The chain couples TRBV6-7 to TRBJ2-1, with TRBD2 matching 8 bases. TRBV6-7 is flagged as an ORF with uncertain function. Losses at the gene ends were 4 bases for V and 9 bases for J; bases not matched to a gene: 8. The CDR3 has 14 residues. As DNA, the CDR3 is TGTGCCAGCAGTTGCCCCGGGGGGGCCGGTGAGCAGTTCTTC. Translated: CASSCPGGAGEQFF.

The sample holds a few counts of this clonotype. The chain carries TRBV28 and TRBJ2-3; D gene ambiguous. This CDR3 comprises 15 residues. V was shortened by 5 bases and J by 0 bases, with 12 bases between the two germline ends. CDR1 is MDHEN, CDR2 SYDVKM, per germline. The CDR3 protein is CASSHSSASTDTQYF. The CDR3 DNA sequence: TGTGCCAGCAGTCATTCGAGCGCCAGCACAGATACGCAGTATTTT.

This clonotype has more than one count but fewer than ten. The chain combines TRBV7-9 with TRBJ2-2; D possibly corresponds to TRBD2 (6 bases). Germline assignment: CDR1 SEHNR and CDR2 FQNEAQ (reference sequence). This CDR3 spans 16 amino acids. The V end was cut by 5 bases, the J end by 5 bases, with 18 bases between. CDR3 in amino acids: CASSPRLGDQTGELFF. The CDR3 nucleotides read TGTGCCAGCAGCCCAAGACTAGGGGACCAGACCGGGGAGCTGTTTTTT. Variable domain in full (rest from reference TRBV7-9 and TRBJ2-2): DTGVSQNPRHKITKRGQNVTFRCDPISEHNRLYWYRQTLGQGPEFLTYFQNEAQLEKSRLLSDRFSAERPKGSFSTLEIQRTEQGDSAMYLCASSPRLGDQTGELFFGEGSRLTVL.

Ten or more counts support this clonotype. The chain carries TRBV28 and TRBJ2-1, with D possibly matching TRBD1 (5 bases). V lost 2 bases to trimming and J lost 8 bases, with 13 bases between them. The CDR3 is 14 amino acids. The germline gives CDR1 MDHEN, CDR2 SYDVKM. The CDR3 nucleotides are TGTGCCAGCAGTTTAGCATTGGGGCGGCATGAGCAGTTCTTC. Its protein is CASSLALGRHEQFF.

The chain is built from TRBV20-1 and TRBJ2-2; 8 positions agree with TRBD2. From germline, CDR1 is DFQATT and CDR2 SNEGSKA (reference sequence). The CDR3 length is 14 residues. V gave up 3 bases and J gave up 1 base; unmatched junction bases: 1. CDR3 loop: CSASRGGNTGELFF. The CDR3 DNA reads TGCAGTGCTAGCCGGGGGGGGAACACCGGGGAGCTGTTTTTT.

A few counts support this clonotype. V and J are TRBV6-1 and TRBJ2-1; TRBD2 agrees at 9 bases. Trimming removed 2 bases from V and 4 bases from J; junction bases left unmatched: 15. The CDR3 has 19 amino acids. Germline V gives CDR1 MNHNS, CDR2 SASEGT. The CDR3 nucleotides read TGTGCCAGCAGTGAATCCCCCAATGGGCTAGCGGGATTGTACAATGAGCAGTTCTTC. The encoded protein is CASSESPNGLAGLYNEQFF.

This clonotype was picked up a small number of times. The V call is TRBV7-6, the J call TRBJ2-5; 8 bases map to TRBD1. Per the germline V gene, CDR1 is SGHVS and CDR2 is FNYEAQ. V was clipped by 5 bases and J by 5 bases; unmatched bases: 19. The CDR3 sequence is 18 residues long. The CDR3 loop is CASSPGYTGGPLWETQYF. CDR3 DNA: TGTGCCAGCAGCCCTGGATATACAGGGGGGCCCCTTTGGGAGACCCAGTACTTC.

The sample holds many counts of this clonotype. CDR3 DNA: TGTGCCAGCAGCCAAGAAGGCAGCAGCAATGAGCAGTTCTTC. It yields the protein CASSQEGSSNEQFF. The chain combines TRBV4-2 with TRBJ2-1; D is unresolved. The V end was cut by 0 bases, the J end by 6 bases, with 9 bases between. The CDR3 loop spans 14 amino acids. Germline values: CDR1 LGHNA, CDR2 YNFKEQ.

This chain connects TRBV30 to TRBJ1-1; D gene ambiguous. The CDR3 is 10 residues long. The germline V gene encodes CDR1 GTSNPN and CDR2 SVGIG (reference sequence). With 8 bases removed from V and 11 bases from J, the gap between germline ends came to 15 bases. In DNA, the CDR3 is TGTGCCCTCTATAGCGGCGGGGCTTTCTTT. It is translated as CALYSGGAFF.

The J gene is TRBJ2-3, the V gene TRBV7-2, with D uncertain. V lost 7 bases to trimming and J lost 4 bases, with 12 bases between them. CDR1 and CDR2 (germline): SGHTA, FQGNSA. The CDR3 loop spans 13 amino acids. The CDR3 DNA follows: TGTGCCAGCAACCACTTCCCCTCAGATACGCAGTATTTT. Protein product: CASNHFPSDTQYF.

This clonotype was recorded many times. The chain carries TRBV6-1 and TRBJ2-7; tentative D call: TRBD1 (5 bases). Germline CDR1 MNHNS, CDR2 SASEGT. The CDR3 has 14 residues. Between the trimmed V and J ends, which lost 1 base and 3 bases, there was a span of 10 bases. CDR3 protein: CASSEGDSSYEQYF. Here the CDR3 DNA reads TGTGCCAGCAGTGAAGGTGACAGCAGCTACGAGCAGTACTTC.

This clonotype was seen at least ten times. The V call is TRBV29-1, the J call TRBJ2-5; D call uncertain. Germline CDR1 is SQVTM and CDR2 is ANQGSEA. The length of the CDR3 is 11 residues. The germline V and J ends were trimmed by 2 bases and 7 bases, with 8 bases remaining between them. The CDR3 loop reads CSVELTGTQYF. The DNA of the CDR3 is TGCAGCGTTGAACTCACTGGGACCCAGTACTTC.

This clonotype was observed at least ten times. The chain combines TRBV2 with TRBJ2-5, with 10 positions matching TRBD2. The length of the CDR3 is 12 residues. The junction had 2 bases not matched to a gene; V was cut back by 10 bases and J by 3 bases. Germline V CDR1 and CDR2: SNHLY, FYNNEI. The CDR3 nucleotides read TGTGCCACCCTAGCGGGGGAAGAGACCCAGTACTTC. It encodes CATLAGEETQYF. The whole variable domain, filled in from reference TRBV2 and TRBJ2-5, reads EPEVTQTPSHQVTQMGQEVILRCVPISNHLYFYWYRQILGQKVEFLVSFYNNEISEKSEIFDDQFSVERPDGSNFTLKIRSTKLEDSAMYFCATLAGEETQYFGPGTRLLVL.

The genes are TRBV28 and TRBJ2-5; D unclear. The CDR3 consists of 11 residues. Germline V CDR1 and CDR2: MDHEN, SYDVKM. The ends were cut back, 8 bases at V and 4 bases at J, with 8 bases in the middle. Here the CDR3 reads CASATLETQYF. The CDR3 bases are TGTGCCAGCGCTACTTTAGAGACCCAGTACTTC.

This clonotype has at least ten counts. CDR3 loop: CASRGGGGPADTQYF. The CDR3 nucleotides are TGTGCCAGCAGAGGTGGTGGGGGGCCCGCAGATACGCAGTATTTT. The chain carries TRBV27 and TRBJ2-3; either TRBD1 or TRBD2 may fit D (6 bases each). Germline CDR1 MNHEY, CDR2 SMNVEV (reference sequence). This CDR3 contains 15 residues. With 6 bases removed from V and 4 bases from J, the gap between germline ends came to 17 bases.

The chain uses TRBV7-9 and TRBJ1-1; D remains ambiguous. Germline V gene lookup returns CDR1 SEHNR and CDR2 FQNEAQ (reference sequence). The V end lost 7 bases, the J end lost 11 bases, and 20 bases lay between the germline ends. This CDR3 is 13 amino acids long. This chain's CDR3 is CASNDAPGGDAFF. CDR3 coding DNA: TGTGCCAGCAACGACGCCCCCGGTGGTGACGCTTTCTTT.

This clonotype has more than one count but fewer than ten. V gene TRBV7-3 combines with J gene TRBJ2-1; D gene ambiguous. Between the trimmed V and J ends, which lost 1 base and 8 bases, there was a span of 6 bases. The CDR3 spans 12 residues. Per germline, CDR1 SGHTA and CDR2 FQGTGA. The CDR3 spells CASSLIVHEQFF. DNA for the CDR3: TGTGCCAGCAGCTTAATTGTGCATGAGCAGTTCTTC.

The chain links TRBV6-5 to TRBJ2-7; 9 bases fit TRBD2. Trimming cost V 2 bases and J 0 bases; bases outside gene matches: 2. The V gene's germline CDR1 is MNHEY and CDR2 SVGAGI. The CDR3 loop spans 15 amino acids. The CDR3 DNA follows: TGTGCCAGCAGTTACGGGACTAGCACCTCCTACGAGCAGTACTTC. This translates into CASSYGTSTSYEQYF.

Many counts were recorded for this clonotype. The chain links TRBV2 to TRBJ2-5; 7 bases line up with TRBD2. J was trimmed by 0 bases and V by 4 bases; bases with no gene match: 11. There are 17 residues in the CDR3. Per germline, CDR1 SNHLY and CDR2 FYNNEI. CDR3: CASSGLTSPKNQETQYF. The DNA of the CDR3 is TGTGCCAGCAGTGGTTTGACTAGCCCGAAAAACCAAGAGACCCAGTACTTC. Full variable domain (missing parts from reference TRBV2 and TRBJ2-5): EPEVTQTPSHQVTQMGQEVILRCVPISNHLYFYWYRQILGQKVEFLVSFYNNEISEKSEIFDDQFSVERPDGSNFTLKIRSTKLEDSAMYFCASSGLTSPKNQETQYFGPGTRLLVL.